One TCR beta chain is described in this entry. The antigen it recognizes is unknown. No much larger clone is present one base from it, and per-base qualities are unavailable. In Seattle, one collaborating source enrolled patients while the infection was active and tracked those patients longitudinally over the course of disease. Collaborating institutions collected whole blood in K2EDTA tubes following their own protocols. For TCRbeta analysis, collaborator samples were shipped as frozen whole blood, as isolated PBMCs, or as DNA extracted from either sample type. TCRbeta CDR3 regions were amplified from genomic DNA by means of the immunoSEQ Assay, a bias-controlled multiplex PCR. From the authors' description of their analysis: Within the assay, amplification of reference gene primers was used to estimate how many nucleated cells each sample contained. Sequence reads were collapsed and filtered to measure the absolute abundance of every unique TCRbeta CDR3 rearrangement. For each sample, productive Simpson clonality was calculated by taking the square root of Simpson's diversity index across productive rearrangements. Here the immuneACCESS table is served through TCRdb, limited to in-frame sequences with V and J called. Missing clones are a known gap in these copies; in checked studies unresolved V genes cover under half, and the rest lacks a known reason. D and trimming come from the DNA, and the V and J calls and clone size come from that table. The table for this sample lists under 200,000 clones; 70% to 80% of them were counted only once. Together, the top ten hold 6% of the sample.

The sample originates from a study of blood T cell repertoires in COVID-19 (dated by TCRdb to 2019 to 2021). Regarding the complete study: Samples from collaborators originated in the United States, Italy and Spain and spanned both the acute and convalescent phases of COVID-19. Sample metadata almost always included a de-identified subject ID, COVID-19 status, age in years and sex. Where available, HLA class I and class II types were taken from metadata supplied by the sample provider and were not determined by assay-based typing. The prospective study material was composed of cDNA or gDNA derived from T cells, B-cell-depleted T cells, or PBMCs. The repertoires were made available in a free public database intended to serve as a resource for research on the immune response to SARS-CoV-2. Samples were obtained from the ongoing ImmuneRACE study (first 160 participants) and from 1,254 subjects provided by 6 global collaborators. Deeply sampled blood TCRbeta repertoires from subjects exposed to, actively infected with, or recovered from COVID-19 were included in the dataset. Broader findings and caveats from the paper: The quantity of clinical and demographic metadata differed by source and by participant and was supplied without curation.

The germline ends are 14 bases apart after V is trimmed by 6 bases and J by 0 bases. The CDR3 sequence holds 15 residues, the cysteine and phenylalanine included. The CDR3 DNA has 45 bases and is translated from base 1. CDR1 MNHEY and CDR2 SVGAGI are derived from the germline V gene. This chain joins TRBV6-5 to TRBJ1-2; no confident D gene assignment can be made. This clonotype was obtained from a woman aged 40 to 50 with COVID-19, enrolled during active disease. Material: peripheral blood. The DNA sequence reads TGTGCCAGCAGAACGACGGGAATCGCTAACTATGGCTACACCTTC. Its product reads: CASRTTGIANYGYTF.